The 15 T cell receptor beta chains listed next were all sequenced from one sample in a study of T cell responses to AZD1222 COVID-19 vaccine. Clones were sequenced by immunoSEQ multiplex PCR, and TCRdb holds only the in-frame ones, with some missing. The top ten clones hold less than 1.6% of a sample with around 84,000 clones, roughly nine tenths of them seen once. Sequences were derived from peripheral blood, sampled on day 0 of AZD1222 vaccination. These TCRs come from an adult in good health.

The chain couples TRBV9 to TRBJ2-2; 9 nucleotides line up with TRBD2. The trim removed 6 bases at V and 4 bases at J, leaving 7 bases unmatched. In germline, CDR1 is SGDLS, CDR2 YYNGEE. CDR3 length: 15 amino acids. CDR3 region: CASNPRREGTGELFF. Written as DNA, the CDR3 is TGTGCCAGCAACCCCCGGCGGGAGGGCACCGGGGAGCTGTTTTTT.

The chain recombines TRBV12-5 with TRBJ2-2; 14 nucleotides align to TRBD2. The CDR3 runs 20 residues. The V gene end was trimmed by 4 bases and the J gene end by 6 bases; junction bases not matched to a gene: 16. Germline CDR1 is LGHNT and CDR2 is FRNRAP. The CDR3 DNA reads as TGTGCTAGTGGTTATAGGGGACTAGCGGGGGTCCTCGCGGCGGCCGGGGAGCTGTTTTTT. Encoded protein: CASGYRGLAGVLAAAGELFF.

The chain joins TRBV29-1 to TRBJ2-5, with D tentatively TRBD2 (6 bases). The CDR3 loop spans 11 amino acids. Trimming cost V 7 bases and J 4 bases, with 10 bases left between them. CDR1 and CDR2 (germline): SQVTM, ANQGSEA. The CDR3 DNA sequence: TGCAGCGGGAGGGCCCCAGAGACCCAGTACTTC. Translating it yields CSGRAPETQYF.

V is TRBV25-1 and J is TRBJ1-4, with a possible D match to TRBD1 (6 bases). Germline CDR1 is MGHDK and CDR2 is SYGVNS. This CDR3 has 13 residues. The germline V and J ends were trimmed by 6 bases and 11 bases, with 16 bases remaining between them. The CDR3: CASSMTGRGKLFF. The CDR3 coding sequence is TGTGCCAGCAGCATGACCGGGAGGGGGAAACTGTTTTTT.

The rearrangement uses TRBV5-6 and TRBJ2-7; 8 positions agree with TRBD2. Germline-derived CDR1 and CDR2 are SGHDT and YYEEEE. With V trimmed by 4 bases and J by 6 bases, 6 bases remained unmatched. The CDR3 runs 13 residues. The CDR3 region has the DNA TGTGCCAGCAGCCCGGGACTAGAAGGCGAGCAGTACTTC. Encoded protein: CASSPGLEGEQYF.

This chain uses TRBV18 with TRBJ2-1; 11 bases agree with TRBD1. The CDR3 sequence is 16 residues long. Germline V lookup: CDR1 KGHSH, CDR2 LQKENI. J gave up 6 bases and V 3 bases, and 7 bases lay outside the gene matches. CDR3 sequence reads: CASSPNLGTGGNEQFF. For the CDR3, the DNA is TGTGCCAGCTCACCTAACCTCGGGACAGGGGGCAATGAGCAGTTCTTC.

The chain joins TRBV11-3 to TRBJ1-1; D might be TRBD1 (6 bases). The V gene's germline CDR1 is SGHNT and CDR2 YENEEA. The CDR3 has 13 amino acids. Deletions cut 6 bases from V and 5 bases from J, with 13 bases between. CDR3 coding DNA: TGTGCCAGCAGTCGACACAGGGCTACTGAAGCTTTCTTT. The encoded protein is CASSRHRATEAFF.

The chain recombines TRBV11-3 with TRBJ1-5; no clear D gene. This CDR3 is built from 19 residues. Germline-derived CDR1 and CDR2 are SGHNT and YENEEA. With 3 bases removed from V and 5 bases from J, the gap between germline ends came to 26 bases. In DNA form, the CDR3 reads TGTGCCAGCAGCTTGAAGGCGGCAAAACCGGTTCTGGGTGATCAGCCCCAGCATTTT. It codes for CASSLKAAKPVLGDQPQHF.

V and J are TRBV19 and TRBJ1-1; D uncertain. The CDR3 is made up of 14 amino acids. The V and J ends lost 6 bases and 11 bases respectively, with 22 bases between them. Germline assignment: CDR1 LNHDA and CDR2 SQIVND (reference sequence). The CDR3 loop reads CASRDPSYEGMAFF. Written as DNA, the CDR3 is TGTGCCAGTAGGGACCCCTCGTACGAGGGAATGGCTTTCTTT.

The chain employs TRBV4-3 and TRBJ1-2, with a tentative D call TRBD1 (5 bases). The CDR3 spans 16 residues. The germline V gene encodes CDR1 LGHNA and CDR2 YSLEER. V was pared by 1 base and J by 0 bases, with 12 bases between. The CDR3 protein is CASSQGAAGTNYGYTF. The CDR3 DNA follows: TGCGCCAGCAGCCAAGGGGCGGCAGGGACTAACTATGGCTACACCTTC.

The chain employs TRBV6-2 or TRBV6-3 and TRBJ1-2, with 7 bases fitting TRBD1. Per germline, CDR1 MNHEY and CDR2 SVGEGT. The CDR3 length is 14 residues. With V trimmed by 2 bases and J by 6 bases, 6 bases remained unmatched. The CDR3 DNA reads as TGTGCCAGCAGTTACAGGGACAGTACCAATGGCTACACCTTC. It is translated as CASSYRDSTNGYTF.

The chain combines TRBV18 with TRBJ2-5; D might be TRBD2 (6 bases). Germline V gene data show CDR1 as KGHSH and CDR2 as LQKENI. V was pared by 3 bases and J by 9 bases, with 17 bases between. The CDR3 loop spans 14 amino acids. DNA for the CDR3: TGTGCCAGCTCACCTGGGGAAAGGACTAAGGCCCAGTACTTC. This translates into CASSPGERTKAQYF.

This sequence joins TRBV7-3 and TRBJ2-3, with TRBD2 matching 8 bases. In germline, CDR1 is SGHTA, CDR2 FQGTGA. V was pared by 6 bases and J by 3 bases, with 5 bases of the junction left unmatched. This CDR3 has 14 residues. The CDR3 DNA follows: TGTGCCAGCAGTTTAGCGGGACCGACAGATACGCAGTATTTT. Translated: CASSLAGPTDTQYF.

This clone was seen just once. The chain employs TRBV11-2 and TRBJ2-3; the match to TRBD2 covers 13 bases. V shed 1 base, J shed 5 bases, and the junction held 0 bases outside the gene matches. The CDR3 consists of 15 residues. Looked up from germline, CDR1 is SGHAT and CDR2 is FQNNGV. The CDR3 nucleotides read TGTGCCAGCAGCTTAGGACTAGCGGGAGGAGATACGCAGTATTTT. Translating gives CASSLGLAGGDTQYF.

This chain connects TRBV25-1 to TRBJ1-2; TRBD1 aligns across 7 bases. Trimming took 8 bases from V and 4 from J; bases not matched to a gene: 13. The CDR3 is made up of 15 amino acids. The germline gives CDR1 MGHDK, CDR2 SYGVNS. The CDR3, as DNA: TGTGCCAGCGGCCCGCAGGCAGGGGGAGCCTATGGCTACACCTTC. This gives the protein CASGPQAGGAYGYTF.